These 5 T cell receptor beta chains originate from one sample sequenced in a study of early stage breast cancer tumors. Here immunoSEQ multiplex PCR was the method, and the copy in TCRdb shows in-frame clones only, minus some. The data contain under 35,000 clones, about four fifths of them singletons. The sequenced sample consisted of blood. The receptors come from a person aged 45 to 59 with breast cancer.

The CDR3 region is CASSEGALTGYYGYTF. The CDR3 DNA sequence: TGTGCCAGCAGTGAGGGGGCCTTGACAGGGTACTATGGCTACACCTTC. The chain couples TRBV6-1 to TRBJ1-2, with TRBD1 matching 7 bases. Per germline, CDR1 MNHNS and CDR2 SASEGT. V gave up 3 bases and J gave up 3 bases; unmatched junction bases: 10. This CDR3 region has 16 residues.

The rearrangement joins TRBV6-6 to TRBJ2-2; D might be TRBD1 (6 bases). The germline V and J ends were trimmed by 8 bases and 7 bases, with 14 bases remaining between them. Germline CDR1 MNHNY, CDR2 SVGAGI (reference sequence). The CDR3 is made up of 13 amino acids. The CDR3 sequence is CASLQGRDGELFF. The CDR3 region has the DNA TGTGCCAGCCTACAGGGTCGTGACGGGGAGCTGTTTTTT.

The V call is TRBV7-9, the J call TRBJ2-7; D remains unclear. The germline V gene encodes CDR1 SEHNR and CDR2 FQNEAQ (reference sequence). The CDR3 spans 15 residues. V dropped 2 bases and J dropped 2 bases, with 13 bases sitting between them. The CDR3 protein is CASSLYTDGAYEQYF. CDR3 DNA: TGTGCCAGCAGCTTATACACAGATGGGGCCTACGAGCAGTACTTC.

The rearrangement uses TRBV9 and TRBJ2-4; possibly TRBD2 for D (6 bases). V was clipped by 0 bases and J by 1 base, with 11 bases between them. The CDR3 totals 16 residues. Looked up from germline, CDR1 is SGDLS and CDR2 is YYNGEE. The CDR3 sequence: CASSVDGGLAKNIQYF. The CDR3 bases are TGTGCCAGCAGCGTAGATGGGGGACTGGCCAAAAACATTCAGTACTTC.

This clone occurred once. CDR3 sequence reads: CASSLGVGTGPEESPLHF. DNA for the CDR3: TGCGCCAGCAGTCTAGGGGTCGGGACAGGGCCCGAGGAATCACCCCTCCACTTT. The chain joins TRBV23-1 to TRBJ1-6, with TRBD1 identical over 9 bases. TRBV23-1 is designated an ORF whose function remains uncertain. This CDR3 is 18 amino acids long. V lost 4 bases to trimming and J lost 10 bases; unmatched junction nucleotides: 17.